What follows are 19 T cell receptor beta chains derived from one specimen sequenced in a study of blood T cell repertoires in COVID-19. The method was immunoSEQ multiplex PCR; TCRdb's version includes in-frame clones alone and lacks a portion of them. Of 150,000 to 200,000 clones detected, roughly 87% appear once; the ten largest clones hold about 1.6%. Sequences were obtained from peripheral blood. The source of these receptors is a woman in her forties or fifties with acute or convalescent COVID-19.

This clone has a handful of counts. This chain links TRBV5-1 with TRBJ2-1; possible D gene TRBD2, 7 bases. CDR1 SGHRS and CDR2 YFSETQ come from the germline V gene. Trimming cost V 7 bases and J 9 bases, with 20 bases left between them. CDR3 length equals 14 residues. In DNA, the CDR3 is TGCGCCAGCGTCTCCGGGACTACCAGGGGTGAGCAGTTCTTC. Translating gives CASVSGTTRGEQFF.

CDR3 DNA: TGTGCCAGTAGTCCCAGGGGGCTCCCTAATGAAAAACTGTTTTTT. As protein: CASSPRGLPNEKLFF. The rearrangement joins TRBV19 to TRBJ1-4; 8 bases map to TRBD1. CDR3 length equals 15 residues. Looked up from germline, CDR1 is LNHDA and CDR2 is SQIVND (reference sequence). Trimming removed 5 bases from V and 3 bases from J; junction bases left unmatched: 5.

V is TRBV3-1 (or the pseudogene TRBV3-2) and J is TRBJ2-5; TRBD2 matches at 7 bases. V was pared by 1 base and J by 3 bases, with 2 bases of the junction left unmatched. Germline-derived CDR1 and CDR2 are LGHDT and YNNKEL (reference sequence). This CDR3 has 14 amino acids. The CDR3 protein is CASSQGAGEETQYF. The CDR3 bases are TGTGCCAGCAGCCAAGGTGCGGGAGAAGAGACCCAGTACTTC.

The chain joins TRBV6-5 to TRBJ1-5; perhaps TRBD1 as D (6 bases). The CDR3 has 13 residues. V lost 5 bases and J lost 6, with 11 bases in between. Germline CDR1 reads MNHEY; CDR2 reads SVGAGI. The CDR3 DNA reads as TGTGCCAGCAGTCAGGGGTATGCTCAGCCCCAGCATTTT. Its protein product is CASSQGYAQPQHF.

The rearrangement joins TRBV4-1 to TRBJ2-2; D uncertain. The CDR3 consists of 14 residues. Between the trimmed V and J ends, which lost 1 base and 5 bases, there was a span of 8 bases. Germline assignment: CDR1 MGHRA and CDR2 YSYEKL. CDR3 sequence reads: CASSQAQTTGELFF. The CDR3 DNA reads TGCGCCAGCAGCCAAGCACAGACAACCGGGGAGCTGTTTTTT.

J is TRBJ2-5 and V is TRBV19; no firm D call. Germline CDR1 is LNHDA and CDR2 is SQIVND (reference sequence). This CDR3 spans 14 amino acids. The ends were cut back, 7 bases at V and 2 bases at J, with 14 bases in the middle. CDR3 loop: CASTGSGLQETQYF. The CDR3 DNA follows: TGTGCCAGTACCGGCTCAGGCCTGCAAGAGACCCAGTACTTC. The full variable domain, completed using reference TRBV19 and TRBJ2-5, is DGGITQSPKYLFRKEGQNVTLSCEQNLNHDAMYWYRQDPGQGLRLIYYSQIVNDFQKGDIAEGYSVSREKKESFPLTVTSAQKNPTAFYLCASTGSGLQETQYFGPGTRLLVL.

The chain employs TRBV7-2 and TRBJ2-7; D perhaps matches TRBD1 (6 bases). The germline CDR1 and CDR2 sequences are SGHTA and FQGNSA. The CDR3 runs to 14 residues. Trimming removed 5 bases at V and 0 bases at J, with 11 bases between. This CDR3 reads CASSPRDTSYEQYF. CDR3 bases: TGTGCCAGCAGCCCCCGGGACACCTCCTACGAGCAGTACTTC.

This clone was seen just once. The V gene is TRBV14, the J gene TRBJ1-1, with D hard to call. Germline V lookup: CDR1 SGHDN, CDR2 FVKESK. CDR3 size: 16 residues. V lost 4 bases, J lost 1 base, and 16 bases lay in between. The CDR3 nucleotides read TGTGCCAGCAGCCCCTTAACCGGGGTAGGGAACACTGAAGCTTTCTTT. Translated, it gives CASSPLTGVGNTEAFF.

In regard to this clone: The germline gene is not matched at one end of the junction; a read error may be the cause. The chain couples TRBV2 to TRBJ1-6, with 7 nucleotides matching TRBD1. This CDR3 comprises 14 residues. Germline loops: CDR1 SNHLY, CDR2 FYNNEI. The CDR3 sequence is CASTESGGVSPLHF. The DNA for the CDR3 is TGTGCCAGCACTGAATCAGGGGGAGTTTCACCCCTCCACTTT.

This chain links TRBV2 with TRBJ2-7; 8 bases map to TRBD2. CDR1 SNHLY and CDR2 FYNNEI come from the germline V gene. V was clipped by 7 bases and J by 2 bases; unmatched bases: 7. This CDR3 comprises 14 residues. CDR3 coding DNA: TGTGCCAGCACCATGGGGCGGGGGGCCTACGAGCAGTACTTC. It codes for CASTMGRGAYEQYF.

CDR3 nucleotides: TGTGCCAGCGCTTACGGAGCCTCCTACGAGCAGTACTTC. Protein sequence: CASAYGASYEQYF. This chain links TRBV27 with TRBJ2-7; the D is unclear. Trimming removed 8 bases at V and 0 bases at J, with 11 bases between. The CDR3 is 13 amino acids. From germline, CDR1 is MNHEY and CDR2 SMNVEV (reference sequence).

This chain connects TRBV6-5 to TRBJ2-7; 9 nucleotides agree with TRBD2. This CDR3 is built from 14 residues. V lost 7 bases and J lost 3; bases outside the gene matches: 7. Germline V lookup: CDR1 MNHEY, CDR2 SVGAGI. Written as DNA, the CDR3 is TGTGCCAGCACGAGCGGGGGGATTATCTACGAGCAGTACTTC. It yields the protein CASTSGGIIYEQYF.

CDR3 DNA: TGTGCCAGCAGTACTCCCGATCGCGAGGGCACTGAAGCTTTCTTT. It encodes CASSTPDREGTEAFF. The V call is TRBV6-5, the J call TRBJ1-1, with no clear D. There are 15 residues in the CDR3. Trimming pared 5 bases from V and 4 bases from J, leaving 17 bases between. The V gene's germline CDR1 is MNHEY and CDR2 SVGAGI.

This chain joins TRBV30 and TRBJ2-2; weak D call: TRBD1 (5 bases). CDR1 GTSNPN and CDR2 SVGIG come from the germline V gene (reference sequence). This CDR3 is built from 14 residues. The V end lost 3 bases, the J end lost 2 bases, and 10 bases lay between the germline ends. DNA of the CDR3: TGTGCCTGGAGAACCAGGGAAAACACCGGGGAGCTGTTTTTT. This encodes CAWRTRENTGELFF. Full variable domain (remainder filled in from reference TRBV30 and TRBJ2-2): SQTIHQWPATLVQPVGSPLSLECTVEGTSNPNLYWYRQAAGRGLQLLFYSVGIGQISSEVPQNLSASRPQDRQFILSSKKLLLSDSGFYLCAWRTRENTGELFFGEGSRLTVL.

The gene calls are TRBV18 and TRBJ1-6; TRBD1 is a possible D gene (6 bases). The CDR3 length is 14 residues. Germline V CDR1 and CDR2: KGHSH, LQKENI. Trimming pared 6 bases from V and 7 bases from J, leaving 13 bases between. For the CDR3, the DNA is TGTGCCAGCTCTCCGGACAGTGGGAATTCACCCCTCCACTTT. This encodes CASSPDSGNSPLHF.

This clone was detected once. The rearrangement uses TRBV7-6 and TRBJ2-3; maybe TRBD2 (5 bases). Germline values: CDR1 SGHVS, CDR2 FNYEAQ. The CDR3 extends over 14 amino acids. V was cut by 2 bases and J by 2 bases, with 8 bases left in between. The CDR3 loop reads CASSLLRVTDTQYF. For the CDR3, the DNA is TGTGCCAGCAGCTTATTGCGGGTCACAGATACGCAGTATTTT.

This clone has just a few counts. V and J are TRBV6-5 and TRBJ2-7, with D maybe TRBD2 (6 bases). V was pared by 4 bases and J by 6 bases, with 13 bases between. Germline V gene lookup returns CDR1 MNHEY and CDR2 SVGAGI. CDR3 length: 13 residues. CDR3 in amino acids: CASSWRGLSEQYF. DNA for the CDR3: TGTGCCAGCAGTTGGAGGGGCCTGTCCGAGCAGTACTTC.

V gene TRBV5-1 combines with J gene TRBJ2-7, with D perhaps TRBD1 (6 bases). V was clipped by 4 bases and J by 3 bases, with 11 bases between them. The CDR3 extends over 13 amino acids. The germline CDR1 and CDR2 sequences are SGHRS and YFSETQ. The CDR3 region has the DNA TGCGCCAGCAGCCCCGGACAGAACTACGAGCAGTACTTC. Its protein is CASSPGQNYEQYF.

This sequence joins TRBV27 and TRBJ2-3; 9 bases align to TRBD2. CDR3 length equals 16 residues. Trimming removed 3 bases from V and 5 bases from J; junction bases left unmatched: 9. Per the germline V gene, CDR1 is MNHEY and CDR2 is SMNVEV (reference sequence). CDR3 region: CASSFWVAGVLDTQYF. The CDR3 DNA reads TGTGCCAGCAGTTTCTGGGTAGCGGGAGTGTTAGATACGCAGTATTTT.